Presented here are 13 T cell receptor beta chains from one specimen sequenced in a study of cytomegalovirus exposure and HLA in healthy donors. The method was immunoSEQ multiplex PCR; TCRdb's version includes in-frame clones alone and lacks a portion of them. The sample gives 150,000 to 200,000 clones, 91% of which show up once; roughly 3% is in the top ten. The sample consisted of PBMCs. The receptors derive from a woman between 18 and 29 years old in good health and CMV-seropositive.

The chain has TRBV19 and TRBJ2-7; 10 nucleotides match TRBD1. Trimming removed 7 bases from V and 7 bases from J; junction bases left unmatched: 10. Looked up from germline, CDR1 is LNHDA and CDR2 is SQIVND (reference sequence). The CDR3 covers 14 residues. The CDR3 sequence: CASTPDRGQGEQYF. DNA of the CDR3: TGTGCCAGTACCCCAGACAGGGGGCAAGGAGAGCAGTACTTC.

This clone has a single count. This chain links TRBV10-2 with TRBJ1-2; no reliable D call. The CDR3 runs 11 residues. CDR1 is WSHSY, CDR2 SAAADI, per germline. V lost 8 bases to trimming and J lost 8 bases, with 12 bases between them. The CDR3, as DNA: TGCGCCAGCTTGGCGGAAGACGGCTACACCTTC. This codes for CASLAEDGYTF.

This sequence joins TRBV27 and TRBJ2-2, with D unresolved. In germline, CDR1 is MNHEY, CDR2 SMNVEV (reference sequence). The CDR3 runs to 13 residues. Trimming cost V 3 bases and J 2 bases, with 4 bases left between them. CDR3 DNA sequence: TGTGCCAGCAGTTTTATAAACACCGGGGAGCTGTTTTTT. This encodes CASSFINTGELFF.

CDR3 amino acids: CASSFDSALTSISEQYF. The CDR3 DNA reads TGTGCCAGCAGCTTCGACAGCGCCCTAACCAGTATATCCGAGCAGTACTTC. The chain carries TRBV7-9 and TRBJ2-7; weak D call: TRBD1 (5 bases). V was pared by 3 bases and J by 6 bases, with 24 bases between. The CDR3 is 17 amino acids. From germline, CDR1 is SEHNR and CDR2 FQNEAQ (reference sequence).

This clone was seen only once. V and J are TRBV13 and TRBJ2-7, with 12 bases aligning to TRBD2. Germline-derived CDR1 and CDR2 are PRHDT and FYEKMQ (reference sequence). The CDR3 extends over 15 amino acids. V shed 3 bases, J shed 3 bases, and the junction held 3 bases outside the gene matches. The DNA for the CDR3 is TGTGCCAGCAGCTTCCGGACTAGCGGGAACTACGAGCAGTACTTC. This sequence encodes CASSFRTSGNYEQYF.

The rearrangement uses TRBV14 and TRBJ2-2; D gene ambiguous. Trimming removed 2 bases from V and 4 bases from J, with 14 bases in between. CDR3 size: 16 residues. The germline V gene has CDR1 SGHDN and CDR2 FVKESK. The CDR3 loop reads CASSQKLPLRTGELFF. DNA of the CDR3: TGTGCCAGCAGCCAAAAGCTCCCGCTCCGCACCGGGGAGCTGTTTTTT.

The count of this clone is one. This sequence joins TRBV27 and TRBJ2-5; 10 nucleotides line up with TRBD2. The length of the CDR3 is 15 residues. The germline gives CDR1 MNHEY, CDR2 SMNVEV (reference sequence). V dropped 5 bases and J dropped 2; count of bases not matched to a gene: 5. The CDR3 bases are TGTGCCAGCAGTCAAACGGGACTAGCGCAAGAGACCCAGTACTTC. Its translation: CASSQTGLAQETQYF.

This clone has just a few counts. The chain employs TRBV10-1 and TRBJ2-7, with 8 bases fitting TRBD1. J was trimmed by 3 bases and V by 3 bases; bases with no gene match: 4. Germline V gene sequence: CDR1 WNHNN, CDR2 SYGVQD (reference sequence). The CDR3 extends over 14 amino acids. The CDR3, as DNA: TGCGCCAGCAGTGAAGTGGACAGGGACTACGAGCAGTACTTC. This encodes CASSEVDRDYEQYF.

The chain combines TRBV4-3 with TRBJ2-1, with TRBD1 identical over 8 bases. CDR3 length: 17 amino acids. CDR1 and CDR2 (germline): LGHNA, YSLEER. V shed 1 base, J shed 0 bases, and the junction held 5 bases outside the gene matches. The CDR3 nucleotides are TGCGCCAGCAGCCAAGCCGTAACAGGGGGCTCCTACAATGAGCAGTTCTTC. Translated: CASSQAVTGGSYNEQFF.

This chain links TRBV19 with TRBJ1-2, with D hard to call. Trimming pared 7 bases from V and 4 bases from J, leaving 19 bases between. There are 15 residues in the CDR3. Germline assignment: CDR1 LNHDA and CDR2 SQIVND (reference sequence). The CDR3 is CASTPDASGSYGYTF. The CDR3 DNA sequence: TGTGCCAGTACCCCTGACGCATCGGGAAGCTATGGCTACACCTTC.

V and J are TRBV28 and TRBJ2-1, with TRBD2 identical over 8 bases. The CDR3 is 14 amino acids. Germline trimming cut 2 bases from V and 5 bases from J; bases unmatched to any gene: 2. CDR1 and CDR2 (germline): MDHEN, SYDVKM. In DNA form, the CDR3 reads TGTGCCAGCAGTTTAAGACTAGCGAACAATGAGCAGTTCTTC. As protein: CASSLRLANNEQFF. The whole variable domain, remainder taken from reference TRBV28 and TRBJ2-1, is DVKVTQSSRYLVKRTGEKVFLECVQDMDHENMFWYRQDPGLGLRLIYFSYDVKMKEKGDIPEGYSVSREKKERFSLILESASTNQTSMYLCASSLRLANNEQFFGPGTRLTVL.

The chain is built from TRBV2 and TRBJ1-4, with 10 nucleotides matching TRBD1. The CDR3 sequence is 16 residues long. Germline-derived CDR1 and CDR2 are SNHLY and FYNNEI. J gave up 7 bases and V 2 bases, and 7 bases lay outside the gene matches. As DNA, the CDR3 is TGTGCCAGCAGTGAACATAGGACAGGGGGGGTTGAAAAACTGTTTTTT. This codes for CASSEHRTGGVEKLFF.

This chain uses TRBV5-5 with TRBJ2-2; possible D gene TRBD2, 6 bases. The CDR3 is made up of 16 amino acids. Germline V gene sequence: CDR1 SGHKS, CDR2 YYEKEE (reference sequence). Trimming took off 0 bases at V and 4 bases at J, with 13 bases between the two ends. The CDR3 nucleotides read TGTGCCAGCAGCTTGGCTGGGCGGAGGGCCACCGGGGAGCTGTTTTTT. It codes for CASSLAGRRATGELFF.